A selection of T cell receptor beta chains follows, all from one sample in a study of T cells in Graves' hyperthyroidism and ophthalmopathy. TCRdb re-called the multiplex PCR reads with MiXCR, one entry per CDR3 protein. The sample yields some 180,000 distinct CDR3 sequences, roughly a sixth seen once. Sequenced: blood. These receptors all stem from a woman in her 50s with Graves' hyperthyroidism. The CDR3 runs from the conserved cysteine through the conserved F or W. Fields, in order: CDR3 length, clone size, D gene, V gene, J gene, CDR3 protein, CDR3 DNA. A D gene is named only where the DNA matches it firmly. Rows may omit the clone size; those that give it use once, few, many or a size class.

>16|-|TRBD1|TRBV7-9|TRBJ2-7
CASSAGGTGGSYEQYF
TGTGCCAGCAGCGCCGGAGGGACAGGGGGTTCCTACGAGCAGTACTTC
>14|many|-|TRBV5-8|TRBJ1-5
CASSLRRGNQPQHF
TGTGCCAGCAGCTTGCGGAGAGGCAATCAGCCCCAGCATTTT
>14|many|TRBD1|TRBV12-3/TRBV12-4|TRBJ1-2
CASSLGTGSYGYTF
TGTGCCAGCAGTTTGGGGACAGGGTCCTATGGCTACACCTTC
>14|-|-|TRBV12-3/TRBV12-4|TRBJ2-2
CASSYRRNTGELFF
TGTGCCAGCAGTTACAGGAGAAACACCGGGGAGCTGTTTTTT
>17|many|TRBD1|TRBV6-1|TRBJ2-3
CASRGQGATGITDTQYF
TGTGCCAGCAGGGGACAGGGGGCGACGGGGATCACAGATACGCAGTATTTT
>16|-|TRBD2|TRBV5-1|TRBJ2-3
CASSSSSGGRTDTQYF
TGCGCCAGCAGCTCGTCTAGCGGGGGCCGCACAGATACGCAGTATTTT
>16|many|-|TRBV2|TRBJ1-5
CASSQGTPLPNQPQHF
TGTGCCAGCAGTCAGGGAACCCCCCTTCCCAATCAGCCCCAGCATTTT
>12|-|-|TRBV19|TRBJ1-2
CASTARNYGYTF
TGTGCCAGTACGGCCAGAAACTATGGCTACACCTTC
>18|few|TRBD1|TRBV19|TRBJ2-1
CASISSPLQGAGNNEQFF
TGTGCCAGTATCTCCTCTCCCCTCCAGGGGGCCGGGAACAATGAGCAGTTCTTC
>12|-|-|TRBV12-3/TRBV12-4|TRBJ1-2
CASSLSTGSSTF
TGTGCCAGCAGTTTGTCCACAGGTTCCTCCACCTTC
>14|many|TRBD1|TRBV2|TRBJ2-3
CASSDRDPTDTQYF
TGTGCCAGCTCAGACAGGGACCCAACAGATACGCAGTATTTT
>14|many|-|TRBV19|TRBJ2-5
CASRVGVLGETQYF
TGTGCCAGTAGGGTGGGAGTCCTCGGAGAGACCCAGTACTTC
>17|-|TRBD2|TRBV19|TRBJ2-1
CASSIVPPLAGAHEQFF
TGTGCCAGTAGTATAGTCCCCCCGCTAGCGGGAGCCCATGAGCAGTTCTTC
>16|many|-|TRBV7-8|TRBJ1-5
CASSPPGPNSNQPQHF
TGTGCCAGCAGCCCACCGGGACCCAATAGCAATCAGCCCCAGCATTTT
>15|-|-|TRBV5-8|TRBJ1-5
CASSLGDLWNQPQHF
TGTGCCAGCAGCTTAGGGGATTTGTGGAATCAGCCCCAGCATTTT